This entry lists 23 T cell receptor beta chains sequenced from one sample in a study of shared clonotypes between healthy human individuals (TCRdb year 2020). The library was generated by the immunoSEQ multiplex PCR assay. Here the immuneACCESS table is served through TCRdb, limited to in-frame sequences with V and J called. Missing clones are a known gap in these copies; in checked studies unresolved V genes cover under half, and the rest lacks a known reason. For this sample there are 2 million to 2.5 million clones; 85% to 95% appear just once. The top ten clones comprise about 0.36% of the sample. The sample comprised naive CD4+ T cells from PBMCs. Read against the paper, the sample's cell subset or site label means: CD45RA+ positively selected. These receptors were obtained from a man between 18 and 35 years old in good health. Some clones in this sample may be carry-over from other donors' samples.

The chain combines TRBV5-1 with TRBJ2-1; 11 bases map to TRBD2. The CDR3 has 16 residues. Germline CDR1 reads SGHRS; CDR2 reads YFSETQ. The J segment lost 4 bases and the V segment lost 0 bases, leaving 3 bases of the junction unmatched. In nucleotides, the CDR3 is TGCGCCAGCAGCTTGGGGACTAGCGGGCCGTACAATGAGCAGTTCTTC. Translation: CASSLGTSGPYNEQFF.

The chain joins TRBV9 to TRBJ2-1; D may be TRBD2 (6 bases). The CDR3 contains 17 residues. CDR1 is SGDLS and CDR2 is YYNGEE in the germline V gene. V lost 0 bases and J 0 bases, leaving 13 bases between the germline ends. The CDR3 spells CASSVGGEAGSYNEQFF. The CDR3 DNA reads as TGTGCCAGCAGCGTAGGAGGTGAAGCGGGCTCCTACAATGAGCAGTTCTTC.

About this clone: The same CDR3 also results from other DNA sequences found in this sample. The chain has TRBV18 and TRBJ1-1; the D gene is possibly TRBD1 (6 bases). CDR3 length: 14 residues. V was shortened by 4 bases and J by 0 bases, with 9 bases between the two germline ends. Germline values: CDR1 KGHSH, CDR2 LQKENI. The CDR3 nucleotides read TGTGCCAGCTCACTGGACAGACTGAACACTGAAGCTTTCTTT. Encoded protein: CASSLDRLNTEAFF.

The chain employs TRBV5-1 and TRBJ2-7; tentatively, D is TRBD2 (6 bases). V shed 0 bases and J shed 1 base, with 14 bases lying between them. CDR3 length: 16 amino acids. The germline V gene has CDR1 SGHRS and CDR2 YFSETQ. The CDR3 nucleotides are TGCGCCAGCAGCTTGGGGCCGATGGGACTTTCCTACGAGCAGTACTTC. This gives the protein CASSLGPMGLSYEQYF.

The chain is built from TRBV29-1 and TRBJ2-1; D gene uncertain. The CDR3 totals 14 residues. Germline assignment: CDR1 SQVTM and CDR2 ANQGSEA. V dropped 3 bases and J dropped 1 base, with 10 bases sitting between them. The CDR3 loop reads CSVEGGRSYNEQFF. As DNA, the CDR3 is TGCAGCGTTGAGGGTGGCCGGTCCTACAATGAGCAGTTCTTC.

The chain joins TRBV29-1 to TRBJ1-1, with TRBD1 matching 7 bases. V shed 5 bases, J shed 1 base, and the junction held 7 bases outside the gene matches. This CDR3 comprises 14 residues. Germline values: CDR1 SQVTM, CDR2 ANQGSEA. The DNA of the CDR3 is TGCAGCGTTTATCATCAGGGGGGGAACACTGAAGCTTTCTTT. It translates to CSVYHQGGNTEAFF.

CDR3 in DNA: TGTGCCAGCAGTGAATTTATAGCGACAGTGGCTTTCTTT. It encodes CASSEFIATVAFF. V is TRBV6-1 and J is TRBJ1-1; tentative D call: TRBD1 (5 bases). Germline CDR1 is MNHNS and CDR2 is SASEGT. V was cut by 2 bases and J by 11 bases, with 15 bases left in between. This CDR3 is 13 amino acids long.

This chain joins TRBV29-1 and TRBJ2-1; 12 nucleotides line up with TRBD1. Germline values: CDR1 SQVTM, CDR2 ANQGSEA. After removal of 6 bases from V and 10 bases from J, the junction contained 7 bases not matched to a gene. The CDR3 runs to 13 residues. CDR3 protein: CSVGRDRGQEQFF. Here the CDR3 DNA reads TGCAGCGTCGGACGGGACAGGGGGCAGGAGCAGTTCTTC.

V gene TRBV6-5 combines with J gene TRBJ1-1; maybe TRBD1 (5 bases). V lost 6 bases to trimming and J lost 4 bases, with 15 bases between them. Germline V gene data show CDR1 as MNHEY and CDR2 as SVGAGI. The CDR3 is 14 amino acids. The CDR3 spells CASRLGGSSTEAFF. The CDR3 DNA reads TGTGCCAGCAGGTTGGGGGGGTCGAGCACTGAAGCTTTCTTT.

As regards this clone: Other DNA variants within this sample encode the same CDR3. The chain couples TRBV9 to TRBJ2-7; TRBD1 agrees at 8 bases. The germline V gene has CDR1 SGDLS and CDR2 YYNGEE. The length of the CDR3 is 14 residues. J gave up 2 bases and V 2 bases, and 3 bases lay outside the gene matches. CDR3 amino acids: CASSVRTGPYEQYF. In DNA form, the CDR3 reads TGTGCCAGCAGCGTTAGGACAGGGCCCTACGAGCAGTACTTC.

In the case of this clone: Other nucleotide sequences from this sample produce the same CDR3. The chain employs TRBV5-1 and TRBJ1-4; D gene ambiguous. The CDR3 is 15 amino acids. The germline CDR1 and CDR2 sequences are SGHRS and YFSETQ. The V gene lost 0 bases and the J gene lost 2 bases, with 8 bases spanning the gap. The CDR3 bases are TGCGCCAGCAGCTTGGAGGGAAGGACTAATGAAAAACTGTTTTTT. It yields the protein CASSLEGRTNEKLFF.

Only a few counts were recorded for this clone. The V and J genes are TRBV5-1 and TRBJ2-5; a possible D gene is TRBD1 (6 bases). CDR3 length: 14 residues. Trimming stripped 4 bases from V and 5 bases from J, with 15 bases between. Germline CDR1 SGHRS, CDR2 YFSETQ. CDR3 sequence: CASSAAGTTETQYF. CDR3 sequence (DNA): TGCGCCAGCAGCGCCGCCGGGACAACGGAGACCCAGTACTTC.

V usage is TRBV14 and J usage is TRBJ2-7, with 8 bases matching TRBD1. This CDR3 is 15 amino acids long. J lost 4 bases, V lost 4 bases, and 9 bases had no gene match. CDR1 is SGHDN, CDR2 FVKESK, per germline. The CDR3 DNA follows: TGTGCCAGCAGCCTTTCGACAGGGGCGGTATACGAGCAGTACTTC. Translation gives CASSLSTGAVYEQYF. The entire variable domain, with the rest obtained from reference TRBV14 and TRBJ2-7, is as follows: EAGVTQFPSHSVIEKGQTVTLRCDPISGHDNLYWYRRVMGKEIKFLLHFVKESKQDESGMPNNRFLAERTGGTYSTLKVQPAELEDSGVYFCASSLSTGAVYEQYFGPGTRLTVT.

This chain links TRBV19 with TRBJ2-7; TRBD2 matches 10 bases. The CDR3 is 15 amino acids. V shed 7 bases, J shed 7 bases, and the junction held 13 bases outside the gene matches. Germline V CDR1 and CDR2: LNHDA, SQIVND (reference sequence). The CDR3: CASTPRGAGGLEQYF. As DNA, the CDR3 is TGTGCCAGTACCCCGAGGGGAGCGGGAGGGTTGGAGCAGTACTTC.

The rearrangement joins TRBV4-2 to TRBJ2-7; TRBD2 agrees at 10 bases. Losses at the gene ends were 2 bases for V and 3 bases for J; bases not matched to a gene: 4. The CDR3 spans 15 residues. The germline gives CDR1 LGHNA, CDR2 YNFKEQ. The CDR3 loop reads CASSQRSGGVYEQYF. The CDR3 DNA follows: TGTGCCAGCAGCCAACGGAGCGGGGGGGTCTACGAGCAGTACTTC.

This clone appeared once. V usage is TRBV9 and J usage is TRBJ1-3; the D gene is possibly TRBD1 (5 bases). The CDR3 is 15 residues long. CDR1 SGDLS and CDR2 YYNGEE come from the germline V gene. Trimming stripped 4 bases from V and 3 bases from J, with 14 bases between. The CDR3 nucleotides read TGTGCCAGCAGCTTCGGGTCGGGGCTTGGAAACACCATATATTTT. Encoded protein: CASSFGSGLGNTIYF.

Written as DNA, the CDR3 is TGTGCCAGCAGTCTAGCCCCAGCTACCTACGAGCAGTACTTC. Its translation: CASSLAPATYEQYF. The V call is TRBV28, the J call TRBJ2-7, with D possibly being TRBD2 (5 bases). With 5 bases removed from V and 2 bases from J, the gap between germline ends came to 13 bases. The CDR3 extends over 14 amino acids. CDR1 is MDHEN and CDR2 is SYDVKM in the germline V gene. Looking up the rest from reference TRBV28 and TRBJ2-7 gives the full variable domain: DVKVTQSSRYLVKRTGEKVFLECVQDMDHENMFWYRQDPGLGLRLIYFSYDVKMKEKGDIPEGYSVSREKKERFSLILESASTNQTSMYLCASSLAPATYEQYFGPGTRLTVT.

This clone was picked up a small number of times. The chain joins TRBV28 to TRBJ1-5, with no clear D. Deletions cut 7 bases from V and 15 bases from J, with 16 bases between. Per germline, CDR1 MDHEN and CDR2 SYDVKM. This CDR3 is 11 amino acids long. The CDR3 spells CASTATQNRHF. The CDR3 DNA reads as TGTGCCAGCACCGCGACACAAAACCGGCATTTT.

A note on this clone: A read error may produce the germline difference seen at one junction end. In DNA form, the CDR3 reads TGCGCCAGCAACTTGGGGACTAGCGGTACGGGGTGGGATGAGCAGTTCTTC. Protein: CASNLGTSGTGWDEQFF. The chain links TRBV5-1 to TRBJ2-1; TRBD2 agrees at 11 bases. The CDR3 runs to 17 residues. Germline loops: CDR1 SGHRS, CDR2 YFSETQ.

Details on this clone: The same CDR3 arises from other DNA sequences in this sample as well. This rearrangement joins TRBV28 to TRBJ1-2, with no clear D. The CDR3 loop spans 13 amino acids. V dropped 7 bases and J dropped 2 bases, with 11 bases sitting between them. Germline V gene data show CDR1 as MDHEN and CDR2 as SYDVKM. CDR3 region: CASISGANYGYTF. CDR3 sequence (DNA): TGTGCCAGCATATCGGGAGCGAACTATGGCTACACCTTC.

The chain has TRBV29-1 and TRBJ1-4, with D unclear. Trimming left V 7 bases short and J 8 bases short, with 14 bases between. This CDR3 comprises 12 residues. CDR1 SQVTM and CDR2 ANQGSEA come from the germline V gene. CDR3: CSGYSGEEKLFF. The CDR3 nucleotides are TGCAGCGGGTACTCAGGCGAGGAAAAACTGTTTTTT.

The V and J genes are TRBV27 and TRBJ1-2, with 8 bases that match TRBD1. CDR1 and CDR2 from the germline V gene are MNHEY and SMNVEV (reference sequence). This CDR3 comprises 16 residues. With 4 bases clipped from V and 2 bases from J, the junction kept 9 bases outside the gene matches. This CDR3 is CASSSPGQGGNYGYTF. The DNA of the CDR3 is TGTGCCAGCAGTTCCCCTGGACAGGGAGGGAACTATGGCTACACCTTC.

The V and J genes are TRBV7-9 and TRBJ2-1, with 13 bases lining up with TRBD2. Germline CDR1 is SEHNR and CDR2 is FQNEAQ (reference sequence). The CDR3 extends over 16 amino acids. V shed 4 bases and J 8 bases; nucleotides not matched to a gene: 8. CDR3 bases: TGTGCCAGCAGCTCGCCGACTAGCGGGAGGCTCTATGAGCAGTTCTTC. Amino acids: CASSSPTSGRLYEQFF.